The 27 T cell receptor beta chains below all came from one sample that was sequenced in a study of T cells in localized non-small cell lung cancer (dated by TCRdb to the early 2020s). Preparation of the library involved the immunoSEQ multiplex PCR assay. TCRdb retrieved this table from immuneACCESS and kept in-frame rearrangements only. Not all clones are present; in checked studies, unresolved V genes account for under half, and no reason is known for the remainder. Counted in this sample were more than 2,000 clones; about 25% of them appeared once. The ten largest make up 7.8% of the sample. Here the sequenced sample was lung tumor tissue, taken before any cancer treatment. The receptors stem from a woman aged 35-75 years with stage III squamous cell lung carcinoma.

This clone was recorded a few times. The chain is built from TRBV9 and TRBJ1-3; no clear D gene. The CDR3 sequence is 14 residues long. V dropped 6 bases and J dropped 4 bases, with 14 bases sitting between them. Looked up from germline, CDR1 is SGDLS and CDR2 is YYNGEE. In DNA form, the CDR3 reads TGTGCCAGCAATTTGGCTGGGAGCGGAAACACCATATATTTT. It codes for CASNLAGSGNTIYF.

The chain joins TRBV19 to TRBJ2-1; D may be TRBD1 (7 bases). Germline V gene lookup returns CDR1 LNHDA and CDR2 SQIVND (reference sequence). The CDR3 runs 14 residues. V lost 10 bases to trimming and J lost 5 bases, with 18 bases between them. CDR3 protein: CAIGSGGPNNEQFF. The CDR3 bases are TGTGCCATTGGATCAGGGGGGCCTAACAATGAGCAGTTCTTC.

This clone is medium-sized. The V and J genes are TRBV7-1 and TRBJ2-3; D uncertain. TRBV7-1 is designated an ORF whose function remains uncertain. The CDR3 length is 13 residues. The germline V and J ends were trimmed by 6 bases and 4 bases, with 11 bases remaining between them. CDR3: CASSYQPADTQYF. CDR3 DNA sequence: TGTGCCAGCAGTTATCAGCCGGCAGATACGCAGTATTTT.

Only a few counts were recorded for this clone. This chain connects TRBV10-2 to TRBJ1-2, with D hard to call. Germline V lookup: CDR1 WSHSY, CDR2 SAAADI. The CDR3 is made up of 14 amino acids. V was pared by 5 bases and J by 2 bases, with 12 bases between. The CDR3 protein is CASSPGSANYGYTF. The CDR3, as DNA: TGCGCCAGCAGTCCGGGAAGCGCGAACTATGGCTACACCTTC.

CDR3 DNA sequence: TGTGCTAGTGGTTTGACAACGTCAGGACTAGCGGGGGAGACCCAAGAGACCCAGTACTTC. It yields the protein CASGLTTSGLAGETQETQYF. J is TRBJ2-5 and V is TRBV12-5, with 13 bases identical to TRBD2. Trimming cost V 2 bases and J 1 base; bases outside gene matches: 13. CDR1 LGHNT and CDR2 FRNRAP come from the germline V gene. This CDR3 contains 20 residues.

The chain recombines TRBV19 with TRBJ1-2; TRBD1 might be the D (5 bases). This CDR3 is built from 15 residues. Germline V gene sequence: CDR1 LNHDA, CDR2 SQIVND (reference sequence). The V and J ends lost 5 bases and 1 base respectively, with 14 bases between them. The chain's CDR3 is CASSGTGRINYGYTF. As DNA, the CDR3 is TGTGCCAGTAGTGGGACCGGGAGAATTAACTATGGCTACACCTTC.

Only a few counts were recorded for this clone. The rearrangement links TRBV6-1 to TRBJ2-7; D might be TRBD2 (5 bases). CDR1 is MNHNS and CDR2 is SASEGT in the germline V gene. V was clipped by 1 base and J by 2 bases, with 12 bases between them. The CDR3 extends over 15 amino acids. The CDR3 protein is CASSEGESETYEQYF. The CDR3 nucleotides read TGTGCCAGCAGTGAAGGGGAGTCGGAAACCTACGAGCAGTACTTC.

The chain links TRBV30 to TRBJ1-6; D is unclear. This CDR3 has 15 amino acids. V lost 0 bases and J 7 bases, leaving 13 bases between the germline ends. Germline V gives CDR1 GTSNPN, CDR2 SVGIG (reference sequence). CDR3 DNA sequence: TGTGCCTGGAGTGTACTTCCCGGGATCAATTCACCCCTCCACTTT. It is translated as CAWSVLPGINSPLHF.

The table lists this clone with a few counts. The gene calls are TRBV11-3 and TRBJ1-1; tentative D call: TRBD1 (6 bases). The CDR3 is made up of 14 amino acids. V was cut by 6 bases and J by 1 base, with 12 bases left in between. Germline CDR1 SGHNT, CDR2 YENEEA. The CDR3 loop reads CASRAGTRNTEAFF. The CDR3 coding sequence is TGTGCCAGCAGAGCTGGGACACGGAACACTGAAGCTTTCTTT.

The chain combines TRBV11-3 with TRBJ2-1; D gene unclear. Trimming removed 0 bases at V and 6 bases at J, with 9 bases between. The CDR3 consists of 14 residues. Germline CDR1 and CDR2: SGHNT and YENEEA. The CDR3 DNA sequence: TGTGCCAGCAGCTTAGAGGCCTTTACCAATGAGCAGTTCTTC. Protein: CASSLEAFTNEQFF. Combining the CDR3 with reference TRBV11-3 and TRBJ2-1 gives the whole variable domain EAGVVQSPRYKIIEKKQPVAFWCNPISGHNTLYWYLQNLGQGPELLIRYENEEAVDDSQLPKDRFSAERLKGVDSTLKIQPAELGDSAVYLCASSLEAFTNEQFFGPGTRLTVL.

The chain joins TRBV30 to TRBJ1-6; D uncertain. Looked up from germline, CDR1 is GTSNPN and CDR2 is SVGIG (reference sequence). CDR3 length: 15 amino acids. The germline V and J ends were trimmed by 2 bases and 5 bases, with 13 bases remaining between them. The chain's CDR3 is CAWSPGRIDNSPLHF. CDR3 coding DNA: TGTGCCTGGAGTCCTGGACGAATCGATAATTCACCCCTCCACTTT.

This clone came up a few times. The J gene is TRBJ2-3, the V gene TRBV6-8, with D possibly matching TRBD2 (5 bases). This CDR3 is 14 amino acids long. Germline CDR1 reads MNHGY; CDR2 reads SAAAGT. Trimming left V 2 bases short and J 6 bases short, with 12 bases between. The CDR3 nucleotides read TGTGCCAGCAGTTACACCACTAGGGCTGATACGCAGTATTTT. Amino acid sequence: CASSYTTRADTQYF.

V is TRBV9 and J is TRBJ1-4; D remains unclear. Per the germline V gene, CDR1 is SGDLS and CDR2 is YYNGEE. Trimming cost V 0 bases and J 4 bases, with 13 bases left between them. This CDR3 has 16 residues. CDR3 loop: CASSVEAAGFNEKLFF. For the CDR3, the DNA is TGTGCCAGCAGCGTAGAGGCCGCGGGGTTTAATGAAAAACTGTTTTTT.

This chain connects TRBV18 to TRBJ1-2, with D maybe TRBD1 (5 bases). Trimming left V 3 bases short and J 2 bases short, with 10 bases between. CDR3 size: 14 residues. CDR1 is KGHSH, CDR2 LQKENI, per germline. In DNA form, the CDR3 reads TGTGCCAGCTCACCCGGTTGGGGCAACTATGGCTACACCTTC. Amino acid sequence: CASSPGWGNYGYTF.

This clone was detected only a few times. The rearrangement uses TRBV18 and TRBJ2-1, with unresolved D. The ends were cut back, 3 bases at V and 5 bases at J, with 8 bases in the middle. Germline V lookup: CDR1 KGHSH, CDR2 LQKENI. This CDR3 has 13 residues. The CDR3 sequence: CASSPLGNNEQFF. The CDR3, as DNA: TGTGCCAGCTCACCCCTAGGGAACAATGAGCAGTTCTTC. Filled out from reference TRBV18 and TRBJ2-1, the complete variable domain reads NAGVMQNPRHLVRRRGQEARLRCSPMKGHSHVYWYRQLPEEGLKFMVYLQKENIIDESGMPKERFSAEFPKEGPSILRIQQVVRGDSAAYFCASSPLGNNEQFFGPGTRLTVL.

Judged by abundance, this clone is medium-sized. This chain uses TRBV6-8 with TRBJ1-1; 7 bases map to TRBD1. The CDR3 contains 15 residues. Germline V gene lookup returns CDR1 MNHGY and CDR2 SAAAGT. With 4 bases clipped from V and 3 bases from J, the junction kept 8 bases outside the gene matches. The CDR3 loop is CASSFRQGGDTEAFF. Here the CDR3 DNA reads TGTGCCAGCAGTTTCAGACAGGGCGGGGACACTGAAGCTTTCTTT.

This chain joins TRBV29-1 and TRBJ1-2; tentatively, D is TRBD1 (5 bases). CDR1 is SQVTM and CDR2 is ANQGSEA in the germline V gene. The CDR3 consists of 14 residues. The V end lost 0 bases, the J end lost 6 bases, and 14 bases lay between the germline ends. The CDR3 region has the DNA TGCAGCGTTGAAGATCTCGGGGGAAGCGATGGCTACACCTTC. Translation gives CSVEDLGGSDGYTF.

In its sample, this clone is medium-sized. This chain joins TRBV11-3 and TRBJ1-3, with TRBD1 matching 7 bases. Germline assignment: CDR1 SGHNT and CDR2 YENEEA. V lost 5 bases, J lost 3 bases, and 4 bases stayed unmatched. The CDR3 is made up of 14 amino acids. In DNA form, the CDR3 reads TGTGCCAGCAGCGTAACAGGGGTTGGAAACACCATATATTTT. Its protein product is CASSVTGVGNTIYF.

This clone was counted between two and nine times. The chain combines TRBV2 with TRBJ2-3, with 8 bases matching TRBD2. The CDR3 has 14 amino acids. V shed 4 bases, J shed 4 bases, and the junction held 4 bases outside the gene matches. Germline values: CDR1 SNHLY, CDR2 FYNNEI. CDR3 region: CASSGPGGADTQYF. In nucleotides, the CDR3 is TGTGCCAGCAGTGGACCCGGGGGGGCAGATACGCAGTATTTT.

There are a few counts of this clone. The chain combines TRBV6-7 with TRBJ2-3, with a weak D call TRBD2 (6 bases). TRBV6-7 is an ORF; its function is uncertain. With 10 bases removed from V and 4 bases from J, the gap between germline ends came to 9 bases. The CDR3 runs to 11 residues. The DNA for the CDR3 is TGTGCCATTTCTAGCGCAGATACGCAGTATTTT. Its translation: CAISSADTQYF.

The CDR3, as DNA: TGTGCCAGCAGTTACGAGGGGGCGCCGGACACCGGGGAGCTGTTTTTT. Amino acid sequence: CASSYEGAPDTGELFF. This chain connects TRBV6-8 to TRBJ2-2, with 7 bases that match TRBD1. The ends lost 2 bases at V and 3 bases at J; junction bases unmatched: 6. The CDR3 consists of 16 residues. Germline CDR1 and CDR2: MNHGY and SAAAGT.

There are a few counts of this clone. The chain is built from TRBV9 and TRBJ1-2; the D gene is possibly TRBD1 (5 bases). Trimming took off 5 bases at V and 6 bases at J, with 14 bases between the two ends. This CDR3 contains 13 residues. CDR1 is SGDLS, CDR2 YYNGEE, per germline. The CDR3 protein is CASSYGTFDGYTF. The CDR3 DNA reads TGTGCCAGCAGTTACGGGACCTTCGATGGCTACACCTTC.

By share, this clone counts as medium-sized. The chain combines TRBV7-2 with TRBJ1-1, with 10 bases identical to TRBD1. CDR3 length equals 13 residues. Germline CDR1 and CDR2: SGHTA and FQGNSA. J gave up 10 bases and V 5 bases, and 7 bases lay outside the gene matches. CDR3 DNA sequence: TGTGCCAGCAGCCGGGACAGGGGAAGGATAGCTTTCTTT. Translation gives CASSRDRGRIAFF.

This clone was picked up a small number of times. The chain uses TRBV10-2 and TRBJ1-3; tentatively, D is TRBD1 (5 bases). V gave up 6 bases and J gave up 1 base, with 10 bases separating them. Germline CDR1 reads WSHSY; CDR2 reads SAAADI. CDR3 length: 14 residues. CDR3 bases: TGCGCCAGCAGCGCGGGGGGTTCTGGAAACACCATATATTTT. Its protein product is CASSAGGSGNTIYF.

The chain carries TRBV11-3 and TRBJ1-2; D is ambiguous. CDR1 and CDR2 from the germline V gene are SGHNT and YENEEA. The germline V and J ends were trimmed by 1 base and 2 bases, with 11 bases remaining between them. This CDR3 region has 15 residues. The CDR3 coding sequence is TGTGCCAGCAGCTTAGTTGGCAGGCAAAACTATGGCTACACCTTC. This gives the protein CASSLVGRQNYGYTF.

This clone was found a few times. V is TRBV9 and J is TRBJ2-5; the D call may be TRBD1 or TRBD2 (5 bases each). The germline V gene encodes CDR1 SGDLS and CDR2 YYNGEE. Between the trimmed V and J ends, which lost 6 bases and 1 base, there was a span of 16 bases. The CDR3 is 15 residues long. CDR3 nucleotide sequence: TGTGCCAGCACCTCAACCGGGGACCTCCAAGAGACCCAGTACTTC. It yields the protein CASTSTGDLQETQYF.

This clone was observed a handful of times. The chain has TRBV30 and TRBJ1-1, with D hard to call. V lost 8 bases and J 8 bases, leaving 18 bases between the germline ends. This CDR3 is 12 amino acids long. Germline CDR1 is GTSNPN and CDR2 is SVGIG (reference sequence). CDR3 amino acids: CAGAKNTLEAFF. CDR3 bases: TGTGCCGGCGCTAAAAATACTTTGGAAGCTTTCTTT.